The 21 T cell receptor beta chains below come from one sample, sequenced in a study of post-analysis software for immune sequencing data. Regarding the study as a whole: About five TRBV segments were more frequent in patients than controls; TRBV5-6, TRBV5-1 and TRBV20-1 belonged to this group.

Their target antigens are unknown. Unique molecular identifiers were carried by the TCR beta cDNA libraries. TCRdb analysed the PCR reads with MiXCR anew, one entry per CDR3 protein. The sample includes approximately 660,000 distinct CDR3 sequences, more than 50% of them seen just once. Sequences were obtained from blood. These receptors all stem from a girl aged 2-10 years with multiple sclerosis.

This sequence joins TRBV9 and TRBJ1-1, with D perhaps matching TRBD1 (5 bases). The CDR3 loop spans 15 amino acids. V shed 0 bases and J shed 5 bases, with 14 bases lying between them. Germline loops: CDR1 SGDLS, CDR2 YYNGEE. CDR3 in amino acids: CASSVGRRRGTEAFF. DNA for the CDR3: TGTGCCAGCAGCGTAGGGAGGAGAAGGGGAACTGAAGCTTTCTTT.

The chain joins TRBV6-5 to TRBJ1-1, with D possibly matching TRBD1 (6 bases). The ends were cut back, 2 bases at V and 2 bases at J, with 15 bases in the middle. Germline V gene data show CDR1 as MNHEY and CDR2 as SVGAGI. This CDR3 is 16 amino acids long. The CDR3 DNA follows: TGTGCCAGCAGTTACGTTATGCTAGGGGGTAACACTGAAGCTTTCTTT. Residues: CASSYVMLGGNTEAFF.

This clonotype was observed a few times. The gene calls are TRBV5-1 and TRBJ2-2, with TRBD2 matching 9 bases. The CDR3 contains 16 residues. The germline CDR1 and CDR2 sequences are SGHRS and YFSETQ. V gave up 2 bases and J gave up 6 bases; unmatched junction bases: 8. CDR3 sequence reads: CASSFVTSGFSGELFF. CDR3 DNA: TGCGCCAGCAGCTTTGTGACTAGCGGATTTTCCGGGGAGCTGTTTTTT.

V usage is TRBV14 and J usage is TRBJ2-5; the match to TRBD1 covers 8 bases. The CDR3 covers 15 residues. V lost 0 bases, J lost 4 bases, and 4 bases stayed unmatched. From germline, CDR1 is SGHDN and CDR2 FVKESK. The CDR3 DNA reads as TGTGCCAGCAGCCAAGATGACAGGGGCTCAGAGACCCAGTACTTC. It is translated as CASSQDDRGSETQYF.

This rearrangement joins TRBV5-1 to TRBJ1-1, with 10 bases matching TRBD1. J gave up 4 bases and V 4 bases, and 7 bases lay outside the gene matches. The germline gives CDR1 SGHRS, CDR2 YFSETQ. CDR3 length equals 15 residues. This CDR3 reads CASSPGTGVATEAFF. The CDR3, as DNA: TGCGCCAGCAGCCCCGGGACAGGGGTGGCCACTGAAGCTTTCTTT.

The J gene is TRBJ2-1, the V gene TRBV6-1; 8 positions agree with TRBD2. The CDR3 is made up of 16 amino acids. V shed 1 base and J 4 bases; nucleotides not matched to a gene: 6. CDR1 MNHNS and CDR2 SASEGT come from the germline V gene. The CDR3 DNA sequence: TGTGCCAGCAGTGAAGATTTAGCGGGATATTACAATGAGCAGTTCTTC. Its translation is CASSEDLAGYYNEQFF.

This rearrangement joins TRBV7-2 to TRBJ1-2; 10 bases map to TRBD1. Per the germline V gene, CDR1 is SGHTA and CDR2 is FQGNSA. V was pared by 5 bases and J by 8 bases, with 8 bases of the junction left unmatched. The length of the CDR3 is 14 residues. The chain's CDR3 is CASSRQTGGGGYTF. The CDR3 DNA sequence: TGTGCCAGCAGCCGGCAGACAGGGGGCGGGGGCTACACCTTC.

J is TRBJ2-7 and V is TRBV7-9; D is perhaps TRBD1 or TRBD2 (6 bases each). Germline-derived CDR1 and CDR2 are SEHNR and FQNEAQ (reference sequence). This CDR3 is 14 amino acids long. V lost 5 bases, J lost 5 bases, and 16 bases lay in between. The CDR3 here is CASSRGQGFNEQYF. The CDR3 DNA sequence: TGTGCCAGCAGCCGGGGGCAGGGATTCAACGAGCAGTACTTC. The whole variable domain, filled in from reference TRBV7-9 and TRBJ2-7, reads DTGVSQNPRHKITKRGQNVTFRCDPISEHNRLYWYRQTLGQGPEFLTYFQNEAQLEKSRLLSDRFSAERPKGSFSTLEIQRTEQGDSAMYLCASSRGQGFNEQYFGPGTRLTVT.

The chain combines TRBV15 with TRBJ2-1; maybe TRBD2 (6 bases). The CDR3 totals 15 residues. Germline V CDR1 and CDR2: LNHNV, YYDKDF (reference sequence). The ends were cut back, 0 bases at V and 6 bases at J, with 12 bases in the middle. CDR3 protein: CATSRDRGETNEQFF. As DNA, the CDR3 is TGTGCCACCAGCAGAGATCGCGGGGAAACCAATGAGCAGTTCTTC.

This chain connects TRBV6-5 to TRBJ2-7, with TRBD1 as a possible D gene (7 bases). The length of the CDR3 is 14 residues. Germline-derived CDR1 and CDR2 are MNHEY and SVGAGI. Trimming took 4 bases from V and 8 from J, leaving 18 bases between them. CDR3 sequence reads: CASSFSQGGLKQYF. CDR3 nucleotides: TGTGCCAGCAGTTTCAGTCAGGGGGGATTGAAGCAGTACTTC.

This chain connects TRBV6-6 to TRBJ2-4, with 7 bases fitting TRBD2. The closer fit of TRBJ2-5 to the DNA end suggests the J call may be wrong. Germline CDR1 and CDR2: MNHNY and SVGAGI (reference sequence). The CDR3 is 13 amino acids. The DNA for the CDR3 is TGTGCCAGCAGTAGGACTAGTTTTGAGACCCAGTACTTC. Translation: CASSRTSFETQYF.

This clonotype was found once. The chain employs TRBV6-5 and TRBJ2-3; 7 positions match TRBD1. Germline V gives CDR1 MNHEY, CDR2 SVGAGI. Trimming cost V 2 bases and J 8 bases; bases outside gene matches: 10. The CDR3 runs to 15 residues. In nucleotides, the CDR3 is TGTGCCAGCAGTTACCGACAGGGCTTGGATGGTACGCAGTATTTT. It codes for CASSYRQGLDGTQYF.

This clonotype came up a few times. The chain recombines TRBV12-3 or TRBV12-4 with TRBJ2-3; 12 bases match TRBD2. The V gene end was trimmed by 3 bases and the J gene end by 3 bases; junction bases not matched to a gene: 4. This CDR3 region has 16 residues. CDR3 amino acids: CASSFRTSGKTDTQYF. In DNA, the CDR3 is TGTGCCAGCAGTTTCCGGACTAGCGGGAAGACAGATACGCAGTATTTT.

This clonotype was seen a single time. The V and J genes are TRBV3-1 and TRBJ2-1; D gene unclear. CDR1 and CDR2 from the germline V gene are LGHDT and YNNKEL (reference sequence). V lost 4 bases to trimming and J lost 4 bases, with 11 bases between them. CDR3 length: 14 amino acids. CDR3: CASSPASKYNEQFF. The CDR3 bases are TGTGCCAGCAGCCCAGCGAGTAAATACAATGAGCAGTTCTTC.

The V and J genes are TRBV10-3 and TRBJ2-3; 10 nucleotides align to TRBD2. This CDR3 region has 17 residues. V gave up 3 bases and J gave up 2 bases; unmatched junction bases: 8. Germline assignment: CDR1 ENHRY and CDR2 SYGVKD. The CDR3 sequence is CAISDLTSGKTTDTQYF. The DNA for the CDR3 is TGTGCCATCAGTGACCTCACTAGCGGGAAAACCACAGATACGCAGTATTTT.

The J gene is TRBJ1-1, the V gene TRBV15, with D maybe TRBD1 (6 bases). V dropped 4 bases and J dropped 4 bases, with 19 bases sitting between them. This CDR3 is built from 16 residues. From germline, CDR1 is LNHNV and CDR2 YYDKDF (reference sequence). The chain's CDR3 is CATSTRRGGGGTEAFF. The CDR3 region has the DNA TGTGCCACCAGCACCCGTCGGGGGGGCGGTGGCACTGAAGCTTTCTTT.

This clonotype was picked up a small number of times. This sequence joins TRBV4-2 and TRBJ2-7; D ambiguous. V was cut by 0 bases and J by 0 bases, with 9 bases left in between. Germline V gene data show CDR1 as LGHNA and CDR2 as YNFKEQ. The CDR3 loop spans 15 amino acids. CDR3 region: CASSQELGSSYEQYF. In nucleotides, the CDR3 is TGTGCCAGCAGCCAAGAACTGGGCAGCTCCTACGAGCAGTACTTC.

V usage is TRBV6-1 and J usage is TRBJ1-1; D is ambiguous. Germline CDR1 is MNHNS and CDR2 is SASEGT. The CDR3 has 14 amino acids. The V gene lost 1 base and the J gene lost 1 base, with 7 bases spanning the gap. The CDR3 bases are TGTGCCAGCAGTGAAGATGGTCCGAACACTGAAGCTTTCTTT. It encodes CASSEDGPNTEAFF.

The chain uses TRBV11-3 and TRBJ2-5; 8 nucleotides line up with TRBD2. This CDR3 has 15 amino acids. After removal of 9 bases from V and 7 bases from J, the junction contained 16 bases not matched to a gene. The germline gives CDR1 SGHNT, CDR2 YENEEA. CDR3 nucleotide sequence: TGTGCCAGTAGCCCAAGGACTACCGCGGGGGGGACCCAGTACTTC. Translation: CASSPRTTAGGTQYF. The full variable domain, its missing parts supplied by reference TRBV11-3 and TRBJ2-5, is EAGVVQSPRYKIIEKKQPVAFWCNPISGHNTLYWYLQNLGQGPELLIRYENEEAVDDSQLPKDRFSAERLKGVDSTLKIQPAELGDSAVYLCASSPRTTAGGTQYFGPGTRLLVL.

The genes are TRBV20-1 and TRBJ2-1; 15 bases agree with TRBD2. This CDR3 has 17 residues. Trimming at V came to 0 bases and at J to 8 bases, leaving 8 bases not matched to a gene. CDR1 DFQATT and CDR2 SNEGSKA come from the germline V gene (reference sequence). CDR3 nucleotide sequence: TGCAGTGCTAGAGATGGGACTAGCGGGGGGAGTCACGATGAGCAGTTCTTC. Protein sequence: CSARDGTSGGSHDEQFF.

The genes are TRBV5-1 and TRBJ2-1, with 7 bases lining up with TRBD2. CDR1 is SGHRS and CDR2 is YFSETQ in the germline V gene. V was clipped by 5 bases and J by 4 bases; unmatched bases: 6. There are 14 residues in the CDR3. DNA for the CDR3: TGCGCCAGCAGATGGACTAGAATTTACAATGAGCAGTTCTTC. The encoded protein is CASRWTRIYNEQFF.